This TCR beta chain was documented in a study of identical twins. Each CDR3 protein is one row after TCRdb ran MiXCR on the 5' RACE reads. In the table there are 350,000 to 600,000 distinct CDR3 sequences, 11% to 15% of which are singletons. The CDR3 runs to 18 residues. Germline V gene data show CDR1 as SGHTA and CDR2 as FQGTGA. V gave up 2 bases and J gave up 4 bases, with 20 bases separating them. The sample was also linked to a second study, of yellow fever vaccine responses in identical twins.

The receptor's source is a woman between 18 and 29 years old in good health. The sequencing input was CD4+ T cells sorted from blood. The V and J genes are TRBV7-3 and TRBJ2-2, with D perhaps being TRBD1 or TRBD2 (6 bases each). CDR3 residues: CASSLSSGAGGITGELFF. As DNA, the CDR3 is TGTGCCAGCAGCTTATCGTCGGGGGCTGGGGGAATCACCGGGGAGCTGTTTTTT.